This TCR beta chain came from a study of T-cell reconstitution after alpha-beta-depleted transplantation in children. Broader study findings: Hyperexpanded clones declined; after one year, newly produced T cells mostly supplied diversity. Several patients had high TCRbeta diversity at day 60; it came from surviving recipient T cells and thymic progenitors. Several hundred rapidly expanded clones from non-depleted graft cells reportedly supplied alpha-beta T cells about two months post-transplant.

This clonotype was counted many times. Its antigen is undetermined. Library preparation (for TCRbeta) was performed with unique molecular identifiers. TCRdb fed the PCR reads into MiXCR, producing one record per CDR3 protein. The data show fewer than 350,000 distinct CDR3 sequences, roughly a tenth seen once. V lost 1 base to trimming and J lost 3 bases, with 7 bases between them. Germline loops: CDR1 SGHKS, CDR2 YYEKEE (reference sequence). The CDR3 covers 14 residues. The specimen comprised PBMCs, sampled before TCRalphabeta/CD19-depleted stem cell transplant. The rearrangement joins TRBV5-5 to TRBJ2-2; the D gene is possibly TRBD1 (5 bases). The receptor's source is a boy in the first two years of life with acute myeloid leukemia, due to receive a stem cell transplant. The CDR3: CASSLHRYTGELFF. The CDR3 DNA reads as TGTGCCAGCAGCTTGCACAGGTACACCGGGGAGCTGTTTTTT.